This TCR beta chain is drawn from a study of shared clonotypes between healthy human individuals (dated by TCRdb to the early 2020s). With regard to the full study: Two women and three men aged 18 to 49 years were included in the cohort. For each donor, CD4 naive and CD4 memory were each run on three plates, CD8 naive on two plates, and CD8 memory on one plate. To estimate repertoire size and how much clonotype sharing occurs between individuals, the study deeply sequenced the blood TCR repertoires of several healthy adults. Libraries were prepared and TCR repertoires were sequenced by different laboratories using diverse techniques, in order to increase sequencing depth and limit assay-specific biases. Between about 0.85 and 9.5 billion PBMCs per donor were obtained by leukapheresis.

In regard to this clone: No cognate antigen has been identified for it. Per-nucleotide qualities are absent, and no much larger clonotype sits a single base away.

At the junction V is shortened by 3 bases and J by 10 bases, with 17 bases in between. CDR1 SGHNT and CDR2 YYREEE are derived from the germline V gene (reference sequence). Spanning cysteine to phenylalanine, the CDR3 consists of 14 amino acids. This entry keeps only the CDR3 DNA: 42 bases, framed from base 1. The paper's findings and limits, for the study overall: Only blood was sampled, and tissue TCR repertoires likely differ from those in blood. The small number of donors limited the genetic and exposure-history diversity represented. Compared with non-shared clonotypes, the clonotypes found in all four sorted-subset donors had higher generation probabilities. Even with the large sequencing depth, rarefaction of the sorted-subset datasets indicated that sequencing was incomplete. Across a handful of donors, about 5.2% of naive CD4, approximately 4% of naive CD8, roughly 2.2% of memory CD4, and approximately 0.4% of memory CD8 clonotypes were shared. Naive subsets generally had larger estimated clonotype richness than memory subsets. Pairwise subsampling led to the expectation that sequencing depth would affect the degree of clonotype sharing among donors.

TCR CDR3 regions were amplified from genomic DNA by multiplex PCR using the deep immunoSEQ assay. For each cell subset, the extracted genomic DNA was distributed evenly across all wells of several immunoSEQ 96-well plates, and each plate served as one replicate. For sorted subsets, about 220 ng of genomic DNA, equivalent to roughly 30,000 T cell genomes, went into each replicate PCR. Purified libraries were quantified with a Qubit 3.0 fluorometer, sized on a Bioanalyzer 2100, and re-quantified with the KAPA Library Quantification kit. A separate single-read 150-cycle Illumina NextSeq 550 flow cell was used to sequence each immunoSEQ 96-well plate. As for the original processing: Because the immunoSEQ output held only junctional sequences and lacked quality scores, the filtering could not match the filtering applied to full-length reads. Sequences were annotated with PyIR, a Python wrapper for IgBLAST v1.9, and V/J genes and CDR3 were assigned using IMGT germline references. Reads with weak V/J assignments (E-value above 1e-6), missing CDR3, stop codons, out-of-frame junctions, or ambiguous translated residues were removed. V3J clonotypes were defined as sequences sharing the same inferred V gene, J gene, and CDR3 amino acid sequence. To compute the percentage overlap between repertoires, the number of shared unique clonotypes was divided by the size of the smaller repertoire. Richness of each repertoire was evaluated using RTK rarefaction, the Chao1 estimator, and Recon v2.1 estimates of unobserved clonotypes. Generation probabilities for all TCRbeta clonotypes obtained by the gDNA method from a handful of donors were computed using OLGA. TCRdb holds this immuneACCESS table with in-frame rearrangements only. Some clones are missing; in checked studies, unresolved V genes explain under half, and the rest has no known cause. V and J calls and clone size are those listed in that table; D and trimming were worked out from the DNA. The sample yields some 2,500,000 clones; 90% to 95% were counted once. Roughly 0.36% of the sample is held by the ten biggest clonotypes.

The donors were healthy, HIV-negative adults who had no recently reported acute infections or vaccinations. Every donor was a Caucasian adult living in Nashville, Tennessee, USA. CD4+ T cells were enriched by magnetic negative selection, after which naive cells were positively selected on CD45RA and the negative fraction was taken as the memory subset. After blood collection by leukapheresis, PBMCs were isolated using Ficoll-Histopaque density gradient centrifugation and then cryopreserved in the vapor phase of liquid nitrogen. Analytical flow cytometry was used to check the purity and quantity of each magnetically sorted T cell population. From each sorted fraction, genomic DNA was isolated and quantified by UV absorbance on a Nanodrop 2000c.

Material: naive CD4+ T cells from PBMCs. Per the publication, the cell subset or site label means: CD45RA+ positively selected. The rearranged segments are TRBV5-4 and TRBJ2-1; too little of a D gene remains to name it. The sequence was obtained from a man aged 18 to 29 in good health. Some clones in this sample may be carry-over from other donors' samples. CDR3 protein: CASSSTRPWTEQFF. The bases read TGTGCCAGCAGCTCGACCCGACCCTGGACCGAGCAGTTCTTC.